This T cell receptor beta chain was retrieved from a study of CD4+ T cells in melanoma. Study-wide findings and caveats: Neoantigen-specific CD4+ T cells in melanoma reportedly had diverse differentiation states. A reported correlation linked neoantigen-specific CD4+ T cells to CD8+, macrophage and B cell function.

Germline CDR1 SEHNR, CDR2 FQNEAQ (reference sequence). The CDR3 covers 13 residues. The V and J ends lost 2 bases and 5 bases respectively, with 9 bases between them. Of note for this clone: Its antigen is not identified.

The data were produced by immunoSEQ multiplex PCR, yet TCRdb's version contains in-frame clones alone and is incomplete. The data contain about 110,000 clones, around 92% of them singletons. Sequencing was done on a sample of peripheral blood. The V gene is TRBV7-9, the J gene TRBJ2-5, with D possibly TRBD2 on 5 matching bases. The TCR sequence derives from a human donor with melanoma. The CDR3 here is CASSLMGVETQYF. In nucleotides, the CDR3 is TGTGCCAGCAGCTTAATGGGAGTGGAGACCCAGTACTTC.